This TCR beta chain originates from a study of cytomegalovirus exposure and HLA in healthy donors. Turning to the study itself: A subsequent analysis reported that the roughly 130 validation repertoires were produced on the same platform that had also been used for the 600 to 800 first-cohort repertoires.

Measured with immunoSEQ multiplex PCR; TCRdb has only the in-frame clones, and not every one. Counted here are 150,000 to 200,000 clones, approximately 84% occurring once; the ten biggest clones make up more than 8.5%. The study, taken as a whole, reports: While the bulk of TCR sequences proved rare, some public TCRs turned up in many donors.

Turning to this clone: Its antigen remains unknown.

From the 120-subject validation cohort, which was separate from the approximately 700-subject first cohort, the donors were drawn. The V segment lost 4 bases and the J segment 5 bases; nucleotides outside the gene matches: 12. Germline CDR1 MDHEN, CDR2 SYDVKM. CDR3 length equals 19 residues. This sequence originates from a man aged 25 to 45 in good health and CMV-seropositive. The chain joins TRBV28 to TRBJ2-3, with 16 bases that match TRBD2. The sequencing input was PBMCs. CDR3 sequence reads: CASSWGPGTSGRAKDTQYF. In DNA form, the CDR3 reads TGTGCCAGCAGTTGGGGTCCCGGGACTAGCGGGAGGGCCAAAGATACGCAGTATTTT.